The sequence of this T cell receptor (beta chain) was determined in a study of CD8 T cells in Susac syndrome. In the study overall: Patients with Susac syndrome were therapy-naive, on corticosteroids, or on intravenous immunoglobulin alone at blood draw.

The germline gives CDR1 MDHEN, CDR2 SYDVKM. The CDR3 loop spans 14 amino acids. The V end lost 7 bases, the J end lost 4 bases, and 13 bases lay between the germline ends. From blood CD8+ and CD4+ T cells, the TCR beta chain was sequenced. An input of about 0.5 to 1 ug of RNA was subjected to reverse transcription using random hexamers. From the immunoSEQ multiplex PCR reads, TCRdb called clonotypes with MiXCR, one entry per CDR3 protein. This table holds 150,000 to 200,000 distinct CDR3 sequences, around 90% found once. The source material was CD4+ T cells from PBMCs. The receptor's source is a human donor with Susac syndrome. The chain is built from TRBV28 and TRBJ1-4; D might be TRBD1 (5 bases). CDR3 sequence reads: CASTHTGLNEKLFF. The CDR3, as DNA: TGTGCCAGCACTCACACGGGGCTTAATGAAAAACTGTTTTTT. Using reference TRBV28 and TRBJ1-4 for the parts outside the CDR3, the full variable domain is DVKVTQSSRYLVKRTGEKVFLECVQDMDHENMFWYRQDPGLGLRLIYFSYDVKMKEKGDIPEGYSVSREKKERFSLILESASTNQTSMYLCASTHTGLNEKLFFGSGTQLSVL.